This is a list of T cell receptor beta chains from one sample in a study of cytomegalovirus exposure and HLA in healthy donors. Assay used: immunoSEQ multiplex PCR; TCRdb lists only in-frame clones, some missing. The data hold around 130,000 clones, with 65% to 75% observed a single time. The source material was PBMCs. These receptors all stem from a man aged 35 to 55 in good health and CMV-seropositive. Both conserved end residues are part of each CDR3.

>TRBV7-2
CASSLRSGGITGELFF
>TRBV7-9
CASSLGAGAWPNEQFF
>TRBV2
CATHVGQGRGNEQFF
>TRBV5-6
CASRFGGIHTEAFF
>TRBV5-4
CASSLYGTLNEQFF
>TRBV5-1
CASSGTFTYEQYF
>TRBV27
CASSLLGLAGVDTQYF
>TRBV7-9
CASSLYQTGNTIYF
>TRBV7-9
CASSGRDRATYINSPLHF
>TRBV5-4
CASSLDAGWETQYF
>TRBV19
CASSPGAGTHNYEQYF
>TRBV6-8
CASTVINQPQHF
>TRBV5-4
CASSLGGSGWYNEQFF
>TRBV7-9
CASSLVAGITEAFF
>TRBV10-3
CACGQIEETQYF
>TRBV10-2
CASSVMGQDYEQYF
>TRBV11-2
CASSTRTGFTGELFF
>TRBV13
CASSLTVVLGGDTQYF
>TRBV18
CASSQDRTQPQHF
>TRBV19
CASRAGRDSPLHF
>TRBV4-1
CASSQDPGGYQPQHF
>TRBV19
CASSIVGTDYQSQHF
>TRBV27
CASSDRWNEKLFF
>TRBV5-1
CASSPTGTGILEQYF
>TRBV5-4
CASSPGQADTGELFF
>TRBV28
CASSRLGSYNEQFF
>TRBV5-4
CASSLEQSSTEAFF
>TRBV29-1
CSVERQMNTEAFF
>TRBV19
CASHRGGTGELFF
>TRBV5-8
CASSLTYNSVRGDGYTF
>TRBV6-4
CARQGQGADSNTGELFF
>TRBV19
CASSMGDEGTGRRDNQPQHF
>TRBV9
CASSVMDRECGYTF
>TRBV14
CASSHFPPGQGNEQYF
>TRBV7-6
CASSSLGQGNSPLHF
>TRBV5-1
CASSLGGTDTQYF
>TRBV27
CASTGSGGPANTGELFF
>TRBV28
CASKGGGYNQPQHF
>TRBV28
CASSPQGVNTEAFF
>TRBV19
CASSMNSPRSADTQYF